The clone carrying this TCR beta chain appeared many times. Its antigen remains unidentified. The data were obtained in a study of metastatic and nonmetastatic thyroid tumors. The overall study: Repertoire comparisons spanned blood and tumor or nodule tissue from malignant and benign thyroid patients. Points from the study as a whole: Reports indicated that malignant thyroid tumors showed significantly higher TCR beta diversity than benign nodules did, in blood and tumor.

Via MiXCR, TCRdb re-called the PCR reads. Here the sample spans about 70,000 clones, roughly a sixth being singletons. Thyroid surgery took place with no prior treatment in any patient. Germline-derived CDR1 and CDR2 are KGHSH and LQKENI. The CDR3 consists of 15 residues. V lost 3 bases and J lost 2, with 13 bases in between. The sample consisted of blood. This receptor was identified in a female donor with papillary thyroid cancer or a benign thyroid nodule (not recorded which). Some clones in this sample may be carry-over from other donors' samples. J is TRBJ2-5 and V is TRBV18; TRBD2 is a possible D gene (6 bases). This CDR3 reads CASSPNRGLQETQYF. The CDR3 DNA sequence: TGTGCCAGCTCACCTAACCGGGGACTTCAAGAGACCCAGTACTTC.